This is a list of T cell receptor beta chains from one sample in a study of blood T cells in healthy people across ages. Via MiXCR, TCRdb re-called the 5' RACE reads, giving one row per CDR3 protein. The data show roughly 500,000 distinct CDR3 sequences, with less than 25% seen just once and just under 9% held by the top ten. The data were also submitted as part of a second study, on T cells of mothers and their children.

The sequenced material came from blood. Receptors were obtained from a boy aged 5-17 years in good health. The CDR3 runs from the conserved cysteine through the conserved F or W. Each record gives: clone size, D gene, V gene, J gene, CDR3 protein, CDR3 DNA. A D gene is named only where the DNA matches it firmly. Clone size appears in some rows only: once, few, many, or a class for an expanded clone.

size: NA
D: TRBD2
V: TRBV4-3
J: TRBJ2-7
CDR3: CASLWSGGRPSYEQYF
DNA: TGCGCCAGCCTATGGAGCGGGGGACGACCTTCCTACGAGCAGTACTTC

size: many
D: NA
V: TRBV5-1
J: TRBJ1-2
CDR3: CASSLTTDQTYTF
DNA: TGCGCCAGCAGCTTGACGACGGACCAAACCTACACCTTC

size: NA
D: NA
V: TRBV7-7
J: TRBJ2-3
CDR3: CASSLGGNTDMQYF
DNA: TGTGCTAGCAGCTTAGGGGGGAACACAGATATGCAGTATTTT

size: NA
D: NA
V: TRBV20-1
J: TRBJ2-7
CDR3: CSARILAYEQYF
DNA: TGCAGTGCTAGAATACTAGCCTACGAGCAGTACTTC

size: NA
D: TRBD2
V: TRBV4-3
J: TRBJ2-1
CDR3: CASSQGQAGEGGEQFF
DNA: TGCGCCAGCAGCCAAGGTCAAGCGGGGGAGGGTGGTGAGCAGTTCTTC

size: few
D: TRBD1
V: TRBV5-5
J: TRBJ2-7
CDR3: CASSFSGTGVGEQYF
DNA: TGTGCCAGCAGCTTCTCCGGGACAGGGGTGGGGGAGCAGTACTTC

size: NA
D: NA
V: TRBV7-9
J: TRBJ1-2
CDR3: CASRLRGPGGYTF
DNA: TGTGCCAGCAGGCTCCGGGGACCAGGTGGCTACACCTTC

size: NA
D: NA
V: TRBV28
J: TRBJ1-1
CDR3: CASSLDPVGARTEAFF
DNA: TGTGCCAGCAGTTTGGACCCCGTAGGGGCCCGAACTGAAGCTTTCTTT

size: few
D: NA
V: TRBV11-2
J: TRBJ1-2
CDR3: CASIQGWDTLLANYGYTF
DNA: TGTGCCAGCATTCAGGGGTGGGACACCCTTTTAGCTAACTATGGCTACACCTTC

size: NA
D: TRBD1
V: TRBV2
J: TRBJ2-3
CDR3: CASSEGTGHTDTQYF
DNA: TGTGCCAGCAGTGAAGGGACAGGGCACACAGATACGCAGTATTTT

size: NA
D: TRBD2
V: TRBV7-9
J: TRBJ2-7
CDR3: CASSRLAGYEQYF
DNA: TGTGCCAGCAGCCGACTAGCGGGCTACGAGCAGTACTTC

size: NA
D: NA
V: TRBV6-6
J: TRBJ2-2
CDR3: CASRNPGTRNTGELFF
DNA: TGTGCCAGCAGGAATCCCGGGACAAGGAACACCGGGGAGCTGTTTTTT

size: NA
D: NA
V: TRBV5-1
J: TRBJ2-7
CDR3: CASSLEGTVLGEQYF
DNA: TGCGCCAGCAGCTTGGAAGGGACGGTGTTAGGCGAGCAGTACTTC

size: few
D: NA
V: TRBV29-1
J: TRBJ2-5
CDR3: CSVAAFQETQYF
DNA: TGCAGCGTTGCAGCGTTCCAAGAGACCCAGTACTTC

size: NA
D: TRBD2
V: TRBV27
J: TRBJ2-3
CDR3: CASSNLGAGVIDTQYF
DNA: TGTGCCAGCAGTAACCTCGGCGCGGGAGTTATAGATACGCAGTATTTT

size: few
D: NA
V: TRBV28
J: TRBJ1-3
CDR3: CASKNIPVSGNTIYF
DNA: TGTGCCAGCAAGAACATCCCGGTCTCTGGAAACACCATATATTTT

size: NA
D: NA
V: TRBV28
J: TRBJ2-6
CDR3: CASSLQKGRFSGANVLTF
DNA: TGTGCCAGCAGCCTCCAAAAGGGAAGATTCTCTGGGGCCAACGTCCTGACTTTC

size: NA
D: TRBD2
V: TRBV29-1
J: TRBJ2-7
CDR3: CSAEVAGAGEQYF
DNA: TGCAGCGCCGAGGTAGCGGGGGCGGGCGAGCAGTACTTC

size: NA
D: TRBD2
V: TRBV3-1
J: TRBJ2-7
CDR3: CASSQTPGTSGYEQYF
DNA: TGTGCCAGCAGCCAGACTCCCGGGACTAGCGGTTACGAGCAGTACTTC

size: NA
D: TRBD1
V: TRBV7-6
J: TRBJ1-1
CDR3: CASSLDLTGYASTEAFF
DNA: TGTGCCAGCAGCTTAGATCTGACAGGGTACGCGAGCACTGAAGCTTTCTTT

size: NA
D: NA
V: TRBV19
J: TRBJ2-3
CDR3: CASSTWTASTDTQYF
DNA: TGTGCCAGTAGTACCTGGACAGCCAGCACAGATACGCAGTATTTT

size: few
D: NA
V: TRBV12-5
J: TRBJ2-1
CDR3: CASVHNNEQFF
DNA: TGTGCTAGTGTCCATAACAATGAGCAGTTCTTC

size: many
D: TRBD1
V: TRBV14
J: TRBJ2-5
CDR3: CASSGRTGSGQETQYF
DNA: TGTGCCAGCAGCGGACGGACAGGGTCCGGGCAAGAGACCCAGTACTTC

size: NA
D: TRBD1
V: TRBV27
J: TRBJ1-1
CDR3: CASNNHRTGGTEAFF
DNA: TGTGCCAGCAACAATCACCGGACAGGGGGCACTGAAGCTTTCTTT

size: NA
D: TRBD1
V: TRBV14
J: TRBJ1-6
CDR3: CASRGTDYSPLHF
DNA: TGTGCCAGCAGAGGGACAGACTACTCACCCCTCCACTTT

size: NA
D: TRBD1
V: TRBV7-2
J: TRBJ2-3
CDR3: CASSEGTATFPTQYF
DNA: TGTGCCAGCAGCGAAGGGACAGCCACCTTCCCAACGCAGTATTTT

size: few
D: NA
V: TRBV7-9
J: TRBJ2-1
CDR3: CASSLDSRGQFF
DNA: TGTGCCAGCAGCTTAGACAGTCGAGGCCAGTTCTTC

size: few
D: TRBD1
V: TRBV19
J: TRBJ1-2
CDR3: CASSFPGGEEGYTF
DNA: TGTGCCAGTAGTTTCCCAGGGGGCGAAGAGGGCTACACCTTC

size: few
D: NA
V: TRBV6-2/TRBV6-3
J: TRBJ2-7
CDR3: CASGDPDSYEQYF
DNA: TGTGCCAGCGGGGACCCCGACAGCTACGAGCAGTACTTC

size: many
D: TRBD2
V: TRBV7-9
J: TRBJ2-1
CDR3: CASSNTTWLAGHSYNEQFF
DNA: TGTGCCAGCAGTAATACTACGTGGCTAGCGGGACACTCCTACAATGAGCAGTTCTTC

size: NA
D: TRBD2
V: TRBV27
J: TRBJ2-1
CDR3: CASSLSAGGYNEQFF
DNA: TGTGCCAGCAGTTTATCTGCGGGAGGCTACAATGAGCAGTTCTTC

size: NA
D: TRBD2
V: TRBV7-2
J: TRBJ2-5
CDR3: CASSFGGGTETQYF
DNA: TGTGCCAGCAGCTTTGGCGGGGGAACAGAGACCCAGTACTTC

size: many
D: NA
V: TRBV30
J: TRBJ1-1
CDR3: CAWSAMNTEAFF
DNA: TGTGCCTGGAGTGCCATGAACACTGAAGCTTTCTTT

size: few
D: NA
V: TRBV12-5
J: TRBJ2-1
CDR3: CASGLDLFWSYNEQFF
DNA: TGTGCTAGTGGCCTGGACTTGTTTTGGTCCTACAATGAGCAGTTCTTC

size: few
D: NA
V: TRBV6-2/TRBV6-3
J: TRBJ2-5
CDR3: CASQDGTLGETQYF
DNA: TGTGCCAGTCAGGACGGGACCTTGGGGGAGACCCAGTACTTC

size: NA
D: NA
V: TRBV11-1
J: TRBJ2-3
CDR3: CASSPRLARADTQYF
DNA: TGTGCCAGCAGCCCCCGGCTAGCGAGGGCAGATACGCAGTATTTT

size: NA
D: TRBD1
V: TRBV10-3
J: TRBJ2-7
CDR3: CAIIEGAEHEQYF
DNA: TGTGCCATCATTGAGGGGGCAGAACACGAGCAGTACTTC

size: few
D: TRBD2
V: TRBV7-9
J: TRBJ2-1
CDR3: CASSLRAGGQYNEQFF
DNA: TGTGCCAGCAGCTTACGTGCGGGGGGTCAGTACAATGAGCAGTTCTTC

size: once
D: NA
V: TRBV7-2
J: TRBJ1-4
CDR3: CASSPGRREEKLFF
DNA: TGTGCCAGCAGCCCGGGCCGAAGGGAAGAAAAACTGTTTTTT

size: NA
D: TRBD1
V: TRBV7-2
J: TRBJ2-7
CDR3: CASSSITGVHEQYF
DNA: TGTGCCAGCAGCTCCATAACAGGGGTCCACGAGCAGTACTTC

size: few
D: NA
V: TRBV7-8
J: TRBJ1-1
CDR3: CASSLAGLEVGDTEAFF
DNA: TGTGCCAGCAGCTTAGCAGGTTTGGAGGTGGGGGACACTGAAGCTTTCTTT

size: few
D: TRBD1
V: TRBV12-3/TRBV12-4
J: TRBJ1-2
CDR3: CASSTRQGTLSGGYTF
DNA: TGTGCCAGCAGCACTCGACAGGGGACCCTATCGGGCGGCTACACCTTC

size: NA
D: TRBD2
V: TRBV7-2
J: TRBJ2-5
CDR3: CASSYMTSGNGTQYF
DNA: TGTGCCAGCAGCTACATGACTAGCGGGAATGGGACCCAGTACTTC

size: NA
D: TRBD1
V: TRBV7-3
J: TRBJ2-3
CDR3: CASSAGTGVFTDTQYF
DNA: TGTGCCAGCAGCGCAGGAACAGGGGTATTCACAGATACGCAGTATTTT

size: few
D: TRBD2
V: TRBV28
J: TRBJ2-7
CDR3: CASSSYRSMKTGGPLNEQYF
DNA: TGTGCCAGCAGTTCCTACCGATCGATGAAAACGGGGGGGCCTCTGAACGAGCAGTACTTC

size: few
D: NA
V: TRBV20-1
J: TRBJ2-3
CDR3: CSARPLEGVPDTQYF
DNA: TGCAGTGCTAGACCCCTGGAGGGCGTCCCAGATACGCAGTATTTT

size: NA
D: TRBD2
V: TRBV7-9
J: TRBJ2-7
CDR3: CASRMGGTEYEQYF
DNA: TGTGCCAGCAGAATGGGAGGGACCGAATACGAGCAGTACTTC

size: NA
D: NA
V: TRBV7-9
J: TRBJ1-4
CDR3: CASSGQPRATNEKLFF
DNA: TGTGCCAGCAGCGGACAGCCCCGCGCAACTAATGAAAAACTGTTTTTT

size: few
D: TRBD2
V: TRBV7-2
J: TRBJ2-7
CDR3: CASSLAGTSIRNEQYF
DNA: TGTGCCAGCAGCTTAGCAGGGACTAGCATCAGGAACGAGCAGTACTTC

size: few
D: NA
V: TRBV12-5
J: TRBJ2-1
CDR3: CASGLDPAREQFF
DNA: TGTGCTAGTGGTTTGGACCCCGCTCGGGAGCAGTTCTTC

size: NA
D: TRBD2
V: TRBV27
J: TRBJ2-7
CDR3: CASSITSGSFHEQYF
DNA: TGTGCCAGCAGTATAACTAGCGGGAGCTTCCACGAGCAGTACTTC

size: NA
D: NA
V: TRBV9
J: TRBJ2-7
CDR3: CAPNSGSYEQYF
DNA: TGTGCCCCCAACTCAGGCTCCTACGAGCAGTACTTC

size: NA
D: NA
V: TRBV19
J: TRBJ1-1
CDR3: CASSTPLGRMNTEAFF
DNA: TGTGCCAGTAGTACTCCCCTGGGCAGGATGAACACTGAAGCTTTCTTT

size: few
D: TRBD1
V: TRBV12-3/TRBV12-4
J: TRBJ1-5
CDR3: CASTSGGSTHNQPQHF
DNA: TGTGCCAGCACCTCAGGGGGGTCTACTCACAATCAGCCCCAGCATTTT

size: NA
D: TRBD2
V: TRBV27
J: TRBJ2-1
CDR3: CASTERLAAYNEQFF
DNA: TGTGCCAGCACGGAACGACTAGCGGCTTACAATGAGCAGTTCTTC

size: NA
D: NA
V: TRBV13
J: TRBJ2-7
CDR3: CASSFGPAPEQYF
DNA: TGTGCCAGCAGCTTCGGACCAGCCCCCGAGCAGTACTTC

size: NA
D: NA
V: TRBV7-2
J: TRBJ2-2
CDR3: CVSSVPGLRGELFF
DNA: TGTGTCAGCAGCGTCCCGGGACTCCGCGGGGAGCTGTTTTTT

size: NA
D: NA
V: TRBV4-1
J: TRBJ2-3
CDR3: CASSQDRAGSTDTQYF
DNA: TGCGCCAGCAGCCAAGATCGGGCAGGGTCCACAGATACGCAGTATTTT

size: few
D: TRBD2
V: TRBV12-3/TRBV12-4
J: TRBJ2-7
CDR3: CASSLGGLADEQYF
DNA: TGTGCCAGCAGTTTAGGGGGACTAGCGGACGAGCAGTACTTC

size: many
D: NA
V: TRBV28
J: TRBJ2-7
CDR3: CASSFRGYEQYF
DNA: TGCGCCAGCAGCTTTAGAGGGTACGAGCAGTACTTC